One sample yielded the 10 T cell receptor beta chains listed below, sequenced in a study of blood T cell repertoires in COVID-19. The method was immunoSEQ multiplex PCR; TCRdb's version includes in-frame clones alone and lacks a portion of them. The sample contains 250,000 to 350,000 clones, around 82% of which appear only once. The sequenced sample was peripheral blood. Receptor source: a woman aged 45-60 years with acute or convalescent COVID-19.

The rearrangement uses TRBV5-6 and TRBJ1-4; weak D call: TRBD1 (6 bases). The V end was cut by 2 bases, the J end by 5 bases, with 10 bases between. The CDR3 loop spans 14 amino acids. The V gene's germline CDR1 is SGHDT and CDR2 YYEEEE. The CDR3 DNA is TGTGCCAGCAGCTTACGGACAGAAAATGAAAAACTGTTTTTT. This gives the protein CASSLRTENEKLFF.

This CDR3 reads CATSDSNHDAGTGFSTEAFF. The CDR3 DNA reads TGTGCCACCAGTGATTCTAACCACGATGCCGGGACAGGGTTCTCCACTGAAGCTTTCTTT. The rearrangement uses TRBV24-1 and TRBJ1-1; 9 nucleotides agree with TRBD1. The trim removed 2 bases at V and 4 bases at J, leaving 19 bases unmatched. In germline, CDR1 is KGHDR, CDR2 SFDVKD. The CDR3 loop spans 20 amino acids.

The V call is TRBV2, the J call TRBJ1-5; no clear D gene. The length of the CDR3 is 13 residues. V was shortened by 6 bases and J by 4 bases, with 10 bases between the two germline ends. Germline assignment: CDR1 SNHLY and CDR2 FYNNEI. CDR3 nucleotide sequence: TGTGCCAGCAGGGACGGGGTAAATCAGCCCCAGCATTTT. Encoded protein: CASRDGVNQPQHF.

The chain links TRBV6-6 to TRBJ1-1; perhaps TRBD1 as D (5 bases). Germline CDR1 and CDR2: MNHNY and SVGAGI (reference sequence). CDR3 size: 14 residues. Trimming took 7 bases from V and 1 from J, leaving 13 bases between them. The CDR3 nucleotides are TGTGCCAGCACCGGACACCTACCGAACACTGAAGCTTTCTTT. Encoded protein: CASTGHLPNTEAFF.

The V call is TRBV7-2, the J call TRBJ2-1; TRBD2 matches 8 bases. CDR1 is SGHTA and CDR2 is FQGNSA in the germline V gene. V trimming: 3 bases; J trimming: 8 bases; junction bases outside the gene matches: 3. The CDR3 is 13 residues long. The CDR3 DNA reads TGTGCCAGCAGCTTGGGACTAGAATATGAGCAGTTCTTC. It encodes CASSLGLEYEQFF.

This rearrangement joins TRBV4-3 to TRBJ2-1; D possibly corresponds to TRBD1 (5 bases). The germline CDR1 and CDR2 sequences are LGHNA and YSLEER. This CDR3 region has 12 residues. V lost 1 base and J 10 bases, leaving 8 bases between the germline ends. In DNA form, the CDR3 reads TGCGCCAGCAGCCAAGTTCGGACAGAGCAGTTCTTC. Residues: CASSQVRTEQFF.

This sequence joins TRBV12-3 or TRBV12-4 and TRBJ2-7; D may be TRBD2 (5 bases). Trimming cost V 6 bases and J 7 bases, with 16 bases left between them. The CDR3 runs to 13 residues. The CDR3 loop reads CASSPGLGGEQYF. CDR3 DNA: TGTGCCAGCAGCCCCGGTTTGGGCGGGGAGCAGTACTTC.

This chain connects TRBV7-9 to TRBJ1-1, with D unclear. CDR1 and CDR2 (germline): SEHNR, FQNEAQ (reference sequence). CDR3 length: 13 residues. V lost 7 bases, J lost 4 bases, and 13 bases lay in between. DNA of the CDR3: TGTGCCAGCAAGGATCCGAGACTCACTGAAGCTTTCTTT. This translates into CASKDPRLTEAFF.

The rearrangement uses TRBV27 and TRBJ2-5; 9 bases are a match to TRBD1. CDR1 is MNHEY and CDR2 is SMNVEV in the germline V gene (reference sequence). The CDR3 is made up of 14 amino acids. Trimming cost V 3 bases and J 5 bases; bases outside gene matches: 4. The CDR3 bases are TGTGCCAGCAGTTTTAGGACAGGGGTGGAGACCCAGTACTTC. Translation: CASSFRTGVETQYF.

This chain connects TRBV7-2 to TRBJ2-1; 9 bases agree with TRBD2. V was pared by 5 bases and J by 0 bases, with 11 bases of the junction left unmatched. Germline CDR1 is SGHTA and CDR2 is FQGNSA. The CDR3 consists of 18 residues. CDR3: CASSRQPAGGLSYNEQFF. CDR3 nucleotides: TGTGCCAGCAGCCGTCAGCCAGCGGGAGGCCTCTCCTACAATGAGCAGTTCTTC.